This entry lists 20 T cell receptor beta chains sequenced from one sample in a study of cytomegalovirus exposure and HLA in healthy donors. The PCR made use of 60 Vbeta and 13 Jbeta primers. This table comes from immunoSEQ multiplex PCR, and its TCRdb copy is limited to in-frame clones, with some not included. The sample yields over 150,000 clones, about four fifths seen once. What was sequenced was PBMCs. Receptors were obtained from a man younger than 45 in good health and CMV-seronegative.

This chain connects TRBV5-1 to TRBJ2-5; 7 bases agree with TRBD1. J lost 2 bases, V lost 0 bases, and 4 bases had no gene match. CDR3 length equals 15 residues. Germline V lookup: CDR1 SGHRS, CDR2 YFSETQ. For the CDR3, the DNA is TGCGCCAGCAGCTTGGATGGGACAGATCAAGAGACCCAGTACTTC. Its translation: CASSLDGTDQETQYF.

This chain links TRBV2 with TRBJ1-5, with D tentatively TRBD1 (5 bases). The CDR3 is 14 residues long. V gave up 6 bases and J gave up 0 bases, with 9 bases separating them. CDR1 and CDR2 (germline): SNHLY, FYNNEI. Here the CDR3 DNA reads TGTGCCAGCAGAGACAGTTATAGCAATCAGCCCCAGCATTTT. It translates to CASRDSYSNQPQHF.

The chain recombines TRBV5-6 with TRBJ2-5; a possible D gene is TRBD2 (5 bases). The CDR3 sequence is 14 residues long. CDR1 is SGHDT and CDR2 is YYEEEE in the germline V gene. The V gene lost 0 bases and the J gene lost 2 bases, with 8 bases spanning the gap. Here the CDR3 reads CASSLGTPQETQYF. The DNA for the CDR3 is TGTGCCAGCAGCTTGGGGACTCCGCAAGAGACCCAGTACTTC.

This clone appeared once. The chain is built from TRBV27 and TRBJ2-1, with 7 bases identical to TRBD1. CDR1 and CDR2 from the germline V gene are MNHEY and SMNVEV (reference sequence). Losses at the gene ends were 4 bases for V and 8 bases for J; bases not matched to a gene: 14. The CDR3 has 16 amino acids. CDR3 region: CASSSVTGVRGDEQFF. The DNA for the CDR3 is TGTGCCAGCAGTTCAGTAACAGGGGTCCGAGGGGATGAGCAGTTCTTC.

This sequence joins TRBV6-1 and TRBJ2-7; D gene unclear. V lost 3 bases and J 4 bases, leaving 19 bases between the germline ends. The CDR3 has 16 residues. Germline V gives CDR1 MNHNS, CDR2 SASEGT. The CDR3 loop is CASSDYRLRTRYEQYF. DNA for the CDR3: TGTGCCAGCAGTGATTATAGGCTCCGTACGCGGTACGAGCAGTACTTC.

This clone was detected only once. The chain carries TRBV15 and TRBJ2-2; 10 bases match TRBD2. The V gene end was trimmed by 3 bases and the J gene end by 0 bases; junction bases not matched to a gene: 4. The CDR3 consists of 17 residues. Germline values: CDR1 LNHNV, CDR2 YYDKDF (reference sequence). The CDR3 DNA reads as TGTGCCACCAGCAGGGGTGGACTAGCGGCGAACACCGGGGAGCTGTTTTTT. Protein: CATSRGGLAANTGELFF.

The genes are TRBV28 and TRBJ1-2; 7 positions agree with TRBD1. This CDR3 region has 13 residues. Losses at the gene ends were 5 bases for V and 8 bases for J; bases not matched to a gene: 8. CDR1 is MDHEN, CDR2 SYDVKM, per germline. The CDR3 loop is CASSLDRVGGYTF. The CDR3 DNA sequence: TGTGCCAGCAGTCTCGACAGGGTGGGAGGCTACACCTTC.

V usage is TRBV7-2 and J usage is TRBJ1-1, with D possibly TRBD1 on 5 matching bases. Germline CDR1 SGHTA, CDR2 FQGNSA. CDR3 length equals 14 residues. V was trimmed by 2 bases and J by 1 base, leaving 8 bases between them. The CDR3 spells CASSLSTANTEAFF. The CDR3 coding sequence is TGTGCCAGCAGCTTATCGACAGCGAACACTGAAGCTTTCTTT. The full variable domain, with the rest looked up from reference TRBV7-2 and TRBJ1-1, is GAGVSQSPSNKVTEKGKDVELRCDPISGHTALYWYRQSLGQGLEFLIYFQGNSAPDKSGLPSDRFSAERTGGSVSTLTIQRTQQEDSAVYLCASSLSTANTEAFFGQGTRLTVV.

This chain joins TRBV28 and TRBJ2-1; D may be TRBD2 (6 bases). The V end lost 7 bases, the J end lost 8 bases, and 27 bases lay between the germline ends. This CDR3 comprises 17 residues. Germline values: CDR1 MDHEN, CDR2 SYDVKM. The CDR3 here is CASTPGGGNPLPDEQFF. CDR3 nucleotide sequence: TGTGCCAGCACCCCTGGTGGGGGGAACCCTCTTCCGGATGAGCAGTTCTTC.

The J gene is TRBJ1-1, the V gene TRBV7-9; 9 bases match TRBD1. Trimming took 2 bases from V and 10 from J; bases not matched to a gene: 11. CDR3 length: 15 amino acids. Germline-derived CDR1 and CDR2 are SEHNR and FQNEAQ (reference sequence). DNA for the CDR3: TGTGCCAGCAGCTTATCTGGTAGCGGACAGGGGAGAGCTTTCTTT. Translated, it gives CASSLSGSGQGRAFF.

This rearrangement joins TRBV6-6 to TRBJ1-1, with a tentative D call TRBD1 (6 bases). Germline assignment: CDR1 MNHNY and CDR2 SVGAGI (reference sequence). This CDR3 has 15 amino acids. The ends were cut back, 7 bases at V and 8 bases at J, with 23 bases in the middle. Here the CDR3 DNA reads TGTGCCAGCACCAAGAATATACAGGGAAATCCCGAAGCTTTCTTT. Its protein product is CASTKNIQGNPEAFF.

The rearrangement uses TRBV27 and TRBJ1-4; D call uncertain. The CDR3 runs 13 residues. The V gene's germline CDR1 is MNHEY and CDR2 SMNVEV (reference sequence). With 8 bases removed from V and 4 bases from J, the gap between germline ends came to 11 bases. The CDR3 here is CASRGPFNEKLFF. The CDR3 nucleotides read TGTGCCAGCCGAGGGCCGTTTAATGAAAAACTGTTTTTT. Drawing the rest from reference TRBV27 and TRBJ1-4, the complete variable domain is EAQVTQNPRYLITVTGKKLTVTCSQNMNHEYMSWYRQDPGLGLRQIYYSMNVEVTDKGDVPEGYKVSRKEKRNFPLILESPSPNQTSLYFCASRGPFNEKLFFGSGTQLSVL.

This clone was counted between two and nine times. The chain has TRBV29-1 and TRBJ1-2, with D possibly matching TRBD1 (5 bases). The V and J ends lost 5 bases and 4 bases respectively, with 8 bases between them. Germline CDR1 is SQVTM and CDR2 is ANQGSEA. The CDR3 is 11 residues long. The CDR3 here is CSVHRSYGYTF. The CDR3 DNA sequence: TGCAGCGTTCACAGGAGCTATGGCTACACCTTC.

The chain combines TRBV5-1 with TRBJ2-3; perhaps TRBD2 as D (5 bases). The CDR3 covers 16 residues. Germline loops: CDR1 SGHRS, CDR2 YFSETQ. V was shortened by 0 bases and J by 0 bases, with 11 bases between the two germline ends. The CDR3 DNA reads as TGCGCCAGCAGCTTGGTGGGCGGGTATAGCACAGATACGCAGTATTTT. Residues: CASSLVGGYSTDTQYF.

The V and J genes are TRBV25-1 and TRBJ1-5; D gene ambiguous. The CDR3 has 16 residues. V shed 4 bases and J shed 0 bases, with 13 bases lying between them. Germline V gene data show CDR1 as MGHDK and CDR2 as SYGVNS. The CDR3 DNA reads as TGTGCCAGCAGTGGGGTGGAGGATATTAGCAATCAGCCCCAGCATTTT. Residues: CASSGVEDISNQPQHF. Drawing the rest from reference TRBV25-1 and TRBJ1-5, the complete variable domain is EADIYQTPRYLVIGTGKKITLECSQTMGHDKMYWYQQDPGMELHLIHYSYGVNSTEKGDLSSESTVSRIRTEHFPLTLESARPSHTSQYLCASSGVEDISNQPQHFGDGTRLSIL.

V gene TRBV13 combines with J gene TRBJ1-5, with TRBD1 as a possible D gene (5 bases). The CDR3 contains 14 residues. Trimming removed 7 bases at V and 1 base at J, with 11 bases between. Germline V gene sequence: CDR1 PRHDT, CDR2 FYEKMQ (reference sequence). The CDR3 is CASTSGRSNQPQHF. The CDR3 region has the DNA TGTGCCAGCACCTCAGGGAGGAGCAATCAGCCCCAGCATTTT.

This clone has only a few counts. The CDR3 region has the DNA TGTGCCAGTAGAGGCAGGGGGAGACAGCCCCAGCATTTT. This gives the protein CASRGRGRQPQHF. The V and J genes are TRBV19 and TRBJ1-5; 7 positions match TRBD1. The CDR3 is 13 amino acids. The V segment lost 6 bases and the J segment 7 bases; nucleotides outside the gene matches: 6. Germline lookup yields CDR1 LNHDA and CDR2 SQIVND (reference sequence).

This clone was detected only a few times. The chain couples TRBV6-6 to TRBJ2-7; a possible D gene is TRBD2 (7 bases). V was pared by 2 bases and J by 11 bases, with 16 bases between. CDR3 length equals 13 residues. CDR1 is MNHNY, CDR2 SVGAGI, per germline (reference sequence). CDR3 bases: TGTGCCAGCAGTTACATCGGGGGGCGGCTGGAGTACTTC. Its protein product is CASSYIGGRLEYF.

V and J are TRBV21-1 and TRBJ1-3; the table's D gene call, TRBD1, was not cross checked with the DNA. TRBV21-1 is labeled a pseudogene. The CDR3 is made up of 17 amino acids. CDR3 bases: TGTGCCAGCAGCAAAGTGAGGGGGCGCGGGTCTGGAAACACCATATATTTT. It codes for CASSKVRGRGSGNTIYF.

The chain carries TRBV27 and TRBJ2-7, with 13 nucleotides matching TRBD2. The CDR3 consists of 16 residues. The V gene end was trimmed by 5 bases and the J gene end by 0 bases; junction bases not matched to a gene: 4. The germline V gene encodes CDR1 MNHEY and CDR2 SMNVEV (reference sequence). The CDR3 loop reads CASSRGLAGVSYEQYF. CDR3 in DNA: TGTGCCAGCAGTCGAGGACTAGCGGGAGTCTCCTACGAGCAGTACTTC.